The clone carrying this T cell receptor (beta chain) was seen repeatedly, ten times or more. Its antigen is undetermined. These data originate in a study of T cells after yellow fever vaccination. As for the study in general: Preparation of fractions with low cell numbers was performed using SMART-Seq v4 Ultra Low Input. Study-wide results and limits: Contamination of FACS-sorted repertoires by abundant clonotypes from the bulk population could occur. Most primary-vaccination clones reappeared after the booster (approximately 95% CD4, 85% to 90% CD8).

CDR1 and CDR2 (germline): DFQATT, SNEGSKA (reference sequence). The CDR3 has 14 residues. V shed 5 bases, J shed 3 bases, and the junction held 8 bases outside the gene matches. TCRdb re-called the 5' RACE reads with MiXCR, one entry per CDR3 protein. The sample has tens of thousands of distinct CDR3 sequences; around 5% are singletons. The chain recombines TRBV20-1 with TRBJ2-3; 7 nucleotides line up with TRBD2. The material sequenced was CD8+ T cells sorted from PBMCs, taken 10 days after the yellow fever booster vaccination. The source of this sequence is a man aged 25-45 years who received the YFV17D yellow fever vaccine. The CDR3 DNA follows: TGCAGTGCTCGGGACTATTACGGGACAGATACGCAGTATTTT. It is translated as CSARDYYGTDTQYF.